Sequencing of this T cell receptor beta chain was carried out in a study of blood T cells in healthy people across ages. Next came a second PCR, run for about 7 to 12 cycles, which used a sample-barcoded 5' primer along with a J-beta primer mix. TCRdb reprocessed the 5' RACE reads with MiXCR, giving one entry per CDR3 protein. The profile shows some 750,000 distinct CDR3 sequences, 22% of them singletons. The ends were cut back, 2 bases at V and 6 bases at J, with 13 bases in the middle. CDR1 and CDR2 (germline): MNHEY, SVGEGT. CDR3 size: 14 residues. This receptor was obtained from a man in his sixties or seventies in good health. Sequenced sample: blood. The chain has TRBV6-2 or TRBV6-3 and TRBJ1-1, with D hard to call. The CDR3 loop reads CASSYQLQDPEAFF. The CDR3 DNA is TGTGCCAGCAGTTACCAGTTGCAGGACCCTGAAGCTTTCTTT.